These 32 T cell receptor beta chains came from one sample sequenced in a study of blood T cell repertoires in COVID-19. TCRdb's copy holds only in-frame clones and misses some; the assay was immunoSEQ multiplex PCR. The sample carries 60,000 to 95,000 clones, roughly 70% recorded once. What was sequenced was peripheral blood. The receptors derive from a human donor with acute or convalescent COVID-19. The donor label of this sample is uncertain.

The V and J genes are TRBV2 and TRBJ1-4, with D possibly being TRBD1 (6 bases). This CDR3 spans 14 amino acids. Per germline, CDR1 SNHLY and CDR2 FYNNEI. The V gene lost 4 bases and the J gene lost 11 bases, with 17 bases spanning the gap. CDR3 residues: CASSAQGISEKLFF. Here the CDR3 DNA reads TGTGCCAGCAGTGCACAGGGCATTTCGGAGAAACTGTTTTTT.

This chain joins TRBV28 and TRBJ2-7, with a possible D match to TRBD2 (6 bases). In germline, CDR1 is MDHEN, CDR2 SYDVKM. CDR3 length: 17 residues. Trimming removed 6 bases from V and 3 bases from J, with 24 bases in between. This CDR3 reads CASSRPRESRSSYEQYF. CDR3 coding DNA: TGTGCCAGCAGCCGCCCACGGGAGTCTCGTTCGAGCTACGAGCAGTACTTC.

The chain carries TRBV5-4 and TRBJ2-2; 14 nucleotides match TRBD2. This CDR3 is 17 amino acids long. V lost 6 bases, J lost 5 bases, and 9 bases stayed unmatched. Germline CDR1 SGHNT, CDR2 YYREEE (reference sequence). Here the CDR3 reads CASTRTSGGLKTGELFF. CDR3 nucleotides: TGTGCCAGCACGAGGACTAGCGGGGGGCTCAAGACCGGGGAGCTGTTTTTT.

CDR3 DNA: TGCGCCAGCAGCGAGAGCGGGGGGCTAACCGGGGAGCTGTTTTTT. It translates to CASSESGGLTGELFF. This rearrangement joins TRBV5-1 to TRBJ2-2, with 9 positions matching TRBD2. The germline V gene has CDR1 SGHRS and CDR2 YFSETQ. V dropped 4 bases and J dropped 5; count of bases not matched to a gene: 6. This CDR3 contains 15 residues.

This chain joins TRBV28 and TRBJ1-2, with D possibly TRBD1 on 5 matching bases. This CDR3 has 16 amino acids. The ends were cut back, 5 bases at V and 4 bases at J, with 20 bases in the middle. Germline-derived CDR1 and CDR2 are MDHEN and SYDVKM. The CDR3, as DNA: TGTGCCAGCAGTCCCGGGGGACTAGCGGGATCCTATGGCTACACCTTC. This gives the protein CASSPGGLAGSYGYTF.

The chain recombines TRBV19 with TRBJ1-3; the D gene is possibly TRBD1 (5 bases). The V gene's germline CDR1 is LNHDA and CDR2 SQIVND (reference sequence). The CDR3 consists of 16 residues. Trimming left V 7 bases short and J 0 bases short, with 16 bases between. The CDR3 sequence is CASIAIRGSSGNTIYF. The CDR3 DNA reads TGTGCCAGTATCGCCATCCGGGGGAGCTCTGGAAACACCATATATTTT.

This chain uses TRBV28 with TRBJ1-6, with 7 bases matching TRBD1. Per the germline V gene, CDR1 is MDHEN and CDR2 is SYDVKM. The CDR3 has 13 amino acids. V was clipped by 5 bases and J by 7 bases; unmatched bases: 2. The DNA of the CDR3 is TGTGCCAGCAGTCCGGACAGGAATTCACCCCTCCACTTT. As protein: CASSPDRNSPLHF.

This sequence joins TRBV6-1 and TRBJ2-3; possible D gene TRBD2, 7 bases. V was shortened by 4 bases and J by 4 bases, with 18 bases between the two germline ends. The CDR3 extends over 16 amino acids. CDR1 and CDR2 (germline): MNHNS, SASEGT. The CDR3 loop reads CASSVPGGGKADTQYF. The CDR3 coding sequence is TGTGCCAGCAGTGTTCCGGGGGGCGGGAAAGCAGATACGCAGTATTTT.

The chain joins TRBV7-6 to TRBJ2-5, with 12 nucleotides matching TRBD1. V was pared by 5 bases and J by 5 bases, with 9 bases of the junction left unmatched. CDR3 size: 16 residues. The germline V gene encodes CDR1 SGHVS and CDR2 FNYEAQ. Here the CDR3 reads CASSNPGQGARETQYF. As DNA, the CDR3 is TGTGCCAGCAGCAATCCGGGACAGGGGGCGCGGGAGACCCAGTACTTC.

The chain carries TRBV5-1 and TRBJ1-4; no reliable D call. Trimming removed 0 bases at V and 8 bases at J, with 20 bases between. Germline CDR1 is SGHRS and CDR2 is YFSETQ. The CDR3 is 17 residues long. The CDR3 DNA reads TGCGCCAGCAGCTTGGGTCCCATTGGAGAACGGAGGGAAAAACTGTTTTTT. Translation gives CASSLGPIGERREKLFF.

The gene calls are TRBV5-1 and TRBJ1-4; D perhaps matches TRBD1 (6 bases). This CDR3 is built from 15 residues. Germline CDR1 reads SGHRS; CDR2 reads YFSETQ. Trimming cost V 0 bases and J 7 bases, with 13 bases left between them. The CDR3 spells CASSLAGQGSEKLFF. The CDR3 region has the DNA TGCGCCAGCAGCTTGGCCGGGCAGGGGAGTGAAAAACTGTTTTTT. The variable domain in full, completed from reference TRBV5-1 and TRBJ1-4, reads KAGVTQTPRYLIKTRGQQVTLSCSPISGHRSVSWYQQTPGQGLQFLFEYFSETQRNKGNFPGRFSGRQFSNSRSEMNVSTLELGDSALYLCASSLAGQGSEKLFFGSGTQLSVL.

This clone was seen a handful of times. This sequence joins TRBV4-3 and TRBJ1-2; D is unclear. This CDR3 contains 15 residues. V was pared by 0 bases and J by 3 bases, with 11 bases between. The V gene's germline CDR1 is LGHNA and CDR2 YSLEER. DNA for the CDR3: TGCGCCAGCAGCCAAGATCTCTCGGCGGACTATGGCTACACCTTC. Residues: CASSQDLSADYGYTF.

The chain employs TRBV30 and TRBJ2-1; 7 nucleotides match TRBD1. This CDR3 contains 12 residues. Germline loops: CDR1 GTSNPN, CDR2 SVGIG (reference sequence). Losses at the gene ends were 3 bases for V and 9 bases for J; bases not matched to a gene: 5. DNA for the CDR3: TGTGCCTGGAGCGCACAGGGGACTGAGCAGTTCTTC. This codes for CAWSAQGTEQFF.

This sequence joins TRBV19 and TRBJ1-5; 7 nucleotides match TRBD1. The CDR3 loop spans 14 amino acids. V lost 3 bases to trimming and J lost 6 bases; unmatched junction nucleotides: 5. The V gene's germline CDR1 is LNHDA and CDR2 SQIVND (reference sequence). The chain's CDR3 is CASSIRTGAQPQHF. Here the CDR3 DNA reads TGTGCCAGTAGTATTCGTACAGGGGCTCAGCCCCAGCATTTT.

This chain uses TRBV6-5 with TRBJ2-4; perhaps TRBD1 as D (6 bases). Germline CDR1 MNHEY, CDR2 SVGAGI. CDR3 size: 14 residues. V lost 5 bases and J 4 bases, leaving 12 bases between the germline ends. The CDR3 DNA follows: TGTGCCAGCAGTCCACTGAGGGGGAAAAACATTCAGTACTTC. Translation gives CASSPLRGKNIQYF.

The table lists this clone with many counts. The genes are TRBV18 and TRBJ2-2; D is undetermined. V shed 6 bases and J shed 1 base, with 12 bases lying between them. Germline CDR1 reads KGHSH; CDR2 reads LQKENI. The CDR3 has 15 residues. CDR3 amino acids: CASSPQAQNTGELFF. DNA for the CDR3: TGTGCCAGCTCTCCCCAGGCCCAGAACACCGGGGAGCTGTTTTTT.

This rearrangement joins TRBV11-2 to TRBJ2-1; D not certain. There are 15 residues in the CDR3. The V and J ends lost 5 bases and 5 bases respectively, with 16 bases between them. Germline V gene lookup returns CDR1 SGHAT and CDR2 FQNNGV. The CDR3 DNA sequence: TGTGCCAGCAGCCCCCATGCTGAGCAAGACAATGAGCAGTTCTTC. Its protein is CASSPHAEQDNEQFF.

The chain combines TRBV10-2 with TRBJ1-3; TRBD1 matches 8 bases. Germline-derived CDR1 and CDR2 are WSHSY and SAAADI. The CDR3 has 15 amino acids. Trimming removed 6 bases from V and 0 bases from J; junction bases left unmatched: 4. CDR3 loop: CASSRTGTSGNTIYF. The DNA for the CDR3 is TGCGCCAGCAGCCGGACAGGGACCTCTGGAAACACCATATATTTT.

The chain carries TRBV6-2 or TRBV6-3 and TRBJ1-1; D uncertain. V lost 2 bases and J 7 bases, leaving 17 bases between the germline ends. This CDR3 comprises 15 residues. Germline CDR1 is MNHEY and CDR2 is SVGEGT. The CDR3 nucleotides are TGTGCCAGCAGTTACACCCGGGAAGGAGGGTTTGAAGCTTTCTTT. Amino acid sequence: CASSYTREGGFEAFF.

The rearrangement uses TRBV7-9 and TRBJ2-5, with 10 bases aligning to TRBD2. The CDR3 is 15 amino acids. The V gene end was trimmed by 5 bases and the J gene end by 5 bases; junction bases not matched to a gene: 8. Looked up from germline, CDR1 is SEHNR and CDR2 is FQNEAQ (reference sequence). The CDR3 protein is CASSRIAGGGETQYF. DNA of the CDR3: TGTGCCAGCAGCCGTATAGCGGGAGGAGGCGAGACCCAGTACTTC. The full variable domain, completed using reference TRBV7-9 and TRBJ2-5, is DTGVSQNPRHKITKRGQNVTFRCDPISEHNRLYWYRQTLGQGPEFLTYFQNEAQLEKSRLLSDRFSAERPKGSFSTLEIQRTEQGDSAMYLCASSRIAGGGETQYFGPGTRLLVL.

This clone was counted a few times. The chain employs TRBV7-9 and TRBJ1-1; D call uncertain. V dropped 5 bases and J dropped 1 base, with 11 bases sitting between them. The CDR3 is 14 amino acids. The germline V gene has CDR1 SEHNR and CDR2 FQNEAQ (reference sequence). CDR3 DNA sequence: TGTGCCAGCAGCCCCAAGAGATGGAACACTGAAGCTTTCTTT. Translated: CASSPKRWNTEAFF.

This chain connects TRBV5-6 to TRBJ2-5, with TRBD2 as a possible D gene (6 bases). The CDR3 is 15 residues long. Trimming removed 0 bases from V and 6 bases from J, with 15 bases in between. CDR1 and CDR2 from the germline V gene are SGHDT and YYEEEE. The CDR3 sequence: CASSLVGDSLKTQYF. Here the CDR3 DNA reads TGTGCCAGCAGCTTGGTCGGGGACTCCTTGAAGACCCAGTACTTC.

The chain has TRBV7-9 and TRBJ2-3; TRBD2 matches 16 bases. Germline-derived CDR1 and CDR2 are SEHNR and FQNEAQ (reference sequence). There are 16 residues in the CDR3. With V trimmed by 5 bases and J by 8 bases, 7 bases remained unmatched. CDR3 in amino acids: CASSPPGLAGGTTQYF. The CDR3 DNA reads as TGTGCCAGCAGCCCGCCGGGACTAGCGGGGGGGACTACGCAGTATTTT.

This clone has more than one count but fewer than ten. The CDR3 DNA reads as TGTGCCAGCAGCCCCGGGACTTTCTATGGCTACACCTTC. This translates into CASSPGTFYGYTF. The V and J genes are TRBV7-2 and TRBJ1-2, with D perhaps matching TRBD1 (5 bases). With 5 bases removed from V and 4 bases from J, the gap between germline ends came to 11 bases. The CDR3 is made up of 13 amino acids. Germline assignment: CDR1 SGHTA and CDR2 FQGNSA.

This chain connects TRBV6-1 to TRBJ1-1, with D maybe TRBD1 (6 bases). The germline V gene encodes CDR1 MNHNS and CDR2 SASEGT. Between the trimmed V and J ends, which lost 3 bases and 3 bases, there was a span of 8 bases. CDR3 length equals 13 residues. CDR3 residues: CASSEGAHTEAFF. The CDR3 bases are TGTGCCAGCAGTGAGGGGGCCCACACTGAAGCTTTCTTT.

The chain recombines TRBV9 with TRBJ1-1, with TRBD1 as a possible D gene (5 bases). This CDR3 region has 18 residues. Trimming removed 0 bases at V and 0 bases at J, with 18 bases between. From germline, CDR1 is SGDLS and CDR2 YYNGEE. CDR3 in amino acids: CASSVVHMRQNLNTEAFF. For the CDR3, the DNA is TGTGCCAGCAGCGTAGTCCATATGCGACAGAACTTGAACACTGAAGCTTTCTTT. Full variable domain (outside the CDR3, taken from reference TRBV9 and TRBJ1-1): DSGVTQTPKHLITATGQRVTLRCSPRSGDLSVYWYQQSLDQGLQFLIQYYNGEERAKGNILERFSAQQFPDLHSELNLSSLELGDSALYFCASSVVHMRQNLNTEAFFGQGTRLTVV.

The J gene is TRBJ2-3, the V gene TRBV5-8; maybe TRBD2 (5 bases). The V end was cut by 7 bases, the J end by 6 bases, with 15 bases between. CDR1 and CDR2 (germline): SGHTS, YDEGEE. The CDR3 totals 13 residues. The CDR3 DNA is TGTGCCAGCCTGGCACCGGGATGGGATACGCAGTATTTT. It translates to CASLAPGWDTQYF.

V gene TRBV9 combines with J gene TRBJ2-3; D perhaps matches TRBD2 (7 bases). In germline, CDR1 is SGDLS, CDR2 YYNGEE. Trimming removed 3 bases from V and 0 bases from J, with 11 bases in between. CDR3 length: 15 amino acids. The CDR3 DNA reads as TGTGCCAGCAGCGAAGCGGGACACAGCACAGATACGCAGTATTTT. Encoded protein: CASSEAGHSTDTQYF.

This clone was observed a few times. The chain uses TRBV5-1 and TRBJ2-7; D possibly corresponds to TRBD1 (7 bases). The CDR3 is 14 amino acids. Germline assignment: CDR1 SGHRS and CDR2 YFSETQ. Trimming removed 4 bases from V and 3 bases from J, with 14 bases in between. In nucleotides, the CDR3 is TGCGCCAGCAGCGATCGGCAGGGGGGCTACGAGCAGTACTTC. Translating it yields CASSDRQGGYEQYF.

The CDR3 reads CASSAQAGQGFTQYF. The CDR3 DNA reads as TGTGCCAGCAGCGCGCAAGCGGGGCAGGGTTTTACGCAGTATTTT. The chain combines TRBV5-4 with TRBJ2-3; 7 bases are a match to TRBD2. Germline V gives CDR1 SGHNT, CDR2 YYREEE (reference sequence). This CDR3 is built from 15 residues. V gave up 4 bases and J gave up 8 bases; unmatched junction bases: 13.

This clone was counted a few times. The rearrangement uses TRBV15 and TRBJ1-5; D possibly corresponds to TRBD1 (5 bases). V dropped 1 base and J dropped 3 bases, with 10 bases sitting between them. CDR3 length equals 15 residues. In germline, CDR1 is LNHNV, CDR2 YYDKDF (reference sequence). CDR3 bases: TGTGCCACCAGCAGAGGGAAGGGGCCCAATCAGCCCCAGCATTTT. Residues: CATSRGKGPNQPQHF.

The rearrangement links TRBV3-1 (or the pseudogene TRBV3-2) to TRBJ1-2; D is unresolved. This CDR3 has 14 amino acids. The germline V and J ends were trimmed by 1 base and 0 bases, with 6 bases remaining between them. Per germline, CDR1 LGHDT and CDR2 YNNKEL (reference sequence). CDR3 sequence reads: CASSQASPNYGYTF. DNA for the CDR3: TGTGCCAGCAGCCAAGCAAGCCCTAACTATGGCTACACCTTC.